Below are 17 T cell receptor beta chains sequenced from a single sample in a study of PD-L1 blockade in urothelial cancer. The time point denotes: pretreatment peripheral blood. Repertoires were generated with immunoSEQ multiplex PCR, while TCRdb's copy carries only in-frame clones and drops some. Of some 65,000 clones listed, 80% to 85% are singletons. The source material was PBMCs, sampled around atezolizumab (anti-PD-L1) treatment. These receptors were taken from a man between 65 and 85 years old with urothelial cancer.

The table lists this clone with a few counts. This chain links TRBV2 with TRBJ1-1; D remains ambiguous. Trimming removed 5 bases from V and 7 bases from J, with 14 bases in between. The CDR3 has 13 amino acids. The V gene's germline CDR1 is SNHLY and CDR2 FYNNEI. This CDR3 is CASSRNLHGEAFF. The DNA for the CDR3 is TGTGCCAGCAGTCGCAACCTCCACGGTGAAGCTTTCTTT. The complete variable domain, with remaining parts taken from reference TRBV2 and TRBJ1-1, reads EPEVTQTPSHQVTQMGQEVILRCVPISNHLYFYWYRQILGQKVEFLVSFYNNEISEKSEIFDDQFSVERPDGSNFTLKIRSTKLEDSAMYFCASSRNLHGEAFFGQGTRLTVV.

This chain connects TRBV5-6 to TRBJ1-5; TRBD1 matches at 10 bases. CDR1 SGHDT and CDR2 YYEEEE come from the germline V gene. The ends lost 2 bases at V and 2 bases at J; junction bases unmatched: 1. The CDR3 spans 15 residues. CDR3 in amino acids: CASSFGTGGNQPQHF. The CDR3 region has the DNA TGTGCCAGCAGCTTTGGGACAGGGGGCAATCAGCCCCAGCATTTT.

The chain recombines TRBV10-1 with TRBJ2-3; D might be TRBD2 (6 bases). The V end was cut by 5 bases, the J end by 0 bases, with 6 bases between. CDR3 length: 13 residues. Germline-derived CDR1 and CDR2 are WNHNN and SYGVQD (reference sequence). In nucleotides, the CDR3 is TGCGCCAGCAGTAGCGGGAGCACAGATACGCAGTATTTT. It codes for CASSSGSTDTQYF.

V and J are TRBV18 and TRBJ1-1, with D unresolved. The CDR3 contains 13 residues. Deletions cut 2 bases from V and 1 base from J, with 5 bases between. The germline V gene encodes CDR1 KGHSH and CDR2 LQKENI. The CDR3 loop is CASSPFKNTEAFF. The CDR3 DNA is TGTGCCAGCTCACCATTTAAGAACACTGAAGCTTTCTTT.

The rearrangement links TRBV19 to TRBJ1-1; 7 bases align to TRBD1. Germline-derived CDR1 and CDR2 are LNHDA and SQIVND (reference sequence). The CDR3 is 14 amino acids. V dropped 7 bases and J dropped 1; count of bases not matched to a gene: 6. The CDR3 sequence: CASIGDSWNTEAFF. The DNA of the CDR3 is TGTGCCAGTATAGGGGACAGTTGGAACACTGAAGCTTTCTTT.

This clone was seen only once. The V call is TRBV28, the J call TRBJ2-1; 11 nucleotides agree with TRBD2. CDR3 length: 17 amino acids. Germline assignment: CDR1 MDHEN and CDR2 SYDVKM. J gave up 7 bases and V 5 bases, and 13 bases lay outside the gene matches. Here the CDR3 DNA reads TGTGCCAGCAGTAATCCCCCCGGGACTAGCGGAAGAAATGAGCAGTTCTTC. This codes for CASSNPPGTSGRNEQFF.

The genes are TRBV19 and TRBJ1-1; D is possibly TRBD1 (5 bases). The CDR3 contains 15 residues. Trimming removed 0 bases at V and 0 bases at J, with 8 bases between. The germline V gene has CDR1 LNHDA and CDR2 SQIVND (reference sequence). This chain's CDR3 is CASSIDAGLNTEAFF. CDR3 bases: TGTGCCAGTAGTATAGATGCAGGGTTGAACACTGAAGCTTTCTTT.

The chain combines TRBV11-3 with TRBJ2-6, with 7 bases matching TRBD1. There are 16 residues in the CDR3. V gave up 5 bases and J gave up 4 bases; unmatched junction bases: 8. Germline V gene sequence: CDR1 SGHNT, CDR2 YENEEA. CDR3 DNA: TGTGCCAGCAGCCCCGGACAGGCAGGGGGGGCCAACGTCCTGACTTTC. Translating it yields CASSPGQAGGANVLTF.

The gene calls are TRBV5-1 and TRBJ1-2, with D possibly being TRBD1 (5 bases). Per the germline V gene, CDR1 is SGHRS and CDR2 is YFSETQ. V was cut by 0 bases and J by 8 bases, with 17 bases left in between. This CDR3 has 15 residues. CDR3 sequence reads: CASSLAAGRAGGYTF. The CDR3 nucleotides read TGCGCCAGCAGCTTGGCCGCGGGGCGGGCTGGGGGCTACACCTTC. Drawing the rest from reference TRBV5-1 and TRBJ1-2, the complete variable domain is KAGVTQTPRYLIKTRGQQVTLSCSPISGHRSVSWYQQTPGQGLQFLFEYFSETQRNKGNFPGRFSGRQFSNSRSEMNVSTLELGDSALYLCASSLAAGRAGGYTFGSGTRLTVV.

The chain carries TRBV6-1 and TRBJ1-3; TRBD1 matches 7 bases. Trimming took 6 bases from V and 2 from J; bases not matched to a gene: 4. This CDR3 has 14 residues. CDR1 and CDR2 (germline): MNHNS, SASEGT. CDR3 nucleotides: TGTGCCAGCAGCCTCGACAGGGCTGGAAACACCATATATTTT. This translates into CASSLDRAGNTIYF.

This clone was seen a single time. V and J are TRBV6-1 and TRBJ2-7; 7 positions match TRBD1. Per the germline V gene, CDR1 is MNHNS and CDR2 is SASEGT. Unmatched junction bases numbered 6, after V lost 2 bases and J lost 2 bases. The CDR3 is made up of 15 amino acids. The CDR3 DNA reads TGTGCCAGCAGTGAATCGGGACAGCCGACCTACGAGCAGTACTTC. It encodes CASSESGQPTYEQYF.

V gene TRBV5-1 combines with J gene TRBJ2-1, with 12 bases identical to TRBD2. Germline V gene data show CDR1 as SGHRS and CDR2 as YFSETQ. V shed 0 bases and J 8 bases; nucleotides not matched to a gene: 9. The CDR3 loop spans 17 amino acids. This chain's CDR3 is CASSLAGTSGRSYEQFF. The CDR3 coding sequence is TGCGCCAGCAGCTTGGCGGGAACTAGCGGGAGGTCATATGAGCAGTTCTTC.

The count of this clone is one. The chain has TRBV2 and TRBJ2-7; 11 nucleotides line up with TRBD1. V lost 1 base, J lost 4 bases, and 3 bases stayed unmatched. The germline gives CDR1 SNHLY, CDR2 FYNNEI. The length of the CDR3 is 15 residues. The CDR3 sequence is CASSEDGTGGYEQYF. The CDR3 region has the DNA TGTGCCAGCAGTGAAGACGGGACAGGGGGTTACGAGCAGTACTTC.

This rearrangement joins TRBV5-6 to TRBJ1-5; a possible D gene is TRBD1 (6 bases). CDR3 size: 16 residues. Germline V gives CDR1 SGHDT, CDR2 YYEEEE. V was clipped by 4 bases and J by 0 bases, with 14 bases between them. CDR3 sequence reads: CASSGGGGSSNQPQHF. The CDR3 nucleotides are TGTGCCAGCAGCGGGGGTGGGGGCAGTAGCAATCAGCCCCAGCATTTT.

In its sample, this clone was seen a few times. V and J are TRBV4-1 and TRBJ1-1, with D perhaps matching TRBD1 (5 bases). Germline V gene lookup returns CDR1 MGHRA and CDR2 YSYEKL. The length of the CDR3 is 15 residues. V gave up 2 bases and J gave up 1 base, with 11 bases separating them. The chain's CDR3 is CASSQRDSSNTEAFF. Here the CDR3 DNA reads TGCGCCAGCAGCCAACGGGACTCATCGAACACTGAAGCTTTCTTT.

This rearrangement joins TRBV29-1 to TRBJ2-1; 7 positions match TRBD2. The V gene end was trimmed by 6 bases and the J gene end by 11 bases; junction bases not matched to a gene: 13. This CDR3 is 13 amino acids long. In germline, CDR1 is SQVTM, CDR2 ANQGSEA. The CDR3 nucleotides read TGCAGCGTCCTAGCGGCTCTTACAATGAAGCAGTTCTTC. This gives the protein CSVLAALTMKQFF.

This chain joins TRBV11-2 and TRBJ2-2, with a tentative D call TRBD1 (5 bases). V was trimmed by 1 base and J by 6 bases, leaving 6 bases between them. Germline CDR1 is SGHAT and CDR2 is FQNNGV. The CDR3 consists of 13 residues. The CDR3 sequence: CASSLVGPGELFF. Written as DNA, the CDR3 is TGTGCCAGCAGCTTAGTGGGGCCCGGGGAGCTGTTTTTT.